These 17 T cell receptor beta chains came from one sample sequenced in a study of T cell changes during pregnancy in multiple sclerosis. TCRdb keeps only in-frame clones here, not all; method: immunoSEQ multiplex PCR. Among just over 90,000 clones listed, roughly 91% were seen once. The source material was peripheral blood, sampled after pregnancy. The receptors here all came from a female donor in good health, enrolled as a control in a pregnancy study.

The chain joins TRBV15 to TRBJ2-5; a possible D gene is TRBD1 (6 bases). The V end was cut by 4 bases, the J end by 2 bases, with 11 bases between. The CDR3 is made up of 14 amino acids. Germline CDR1 and CDR2: LNHNV and YYDKDF (reference sequence). CDR3 nucleotide sequence: TGTGCCACCAGCACCGTGGACAGACAAGAGACCCAGTACTTC. It is translated as CATSTVDRQETQYF.

The chain combines TRBV5-6 with TRBJ1-1, with D possibly matching TRBD1 (6 bases). V lost 3 bases and J lost 2, with 17 bases in between. CDR1 is SGHDT, CDR2 YYEEEE, per germline. There are 16 residues in the CDR3. The CDR3 loop reads CASSYSTGYFNTEAFF. As DNA, the CDR3 is TGTGCCAGCAGCTACAGCACAGGGTACTTCAACACTGAAGCTTTCTTT.

This chain joins TRBV7-9 and TRBJ2-5, with D perhaps matching TRBD2 (6 bases). Trimming removed 2 bases at V and 12 bases at J, with 13 bases between. Looked up from germline, CDR1 is SEHNR and CDR2 is FQNEAQ (reference sequence). The CDR3 has 12 amino acids. This chain's CDR3 is CASSLSGTSKYF. The CDR3 DNA reads as TGTGCCAGCAGCTTATCCGGGACTTCCAAGTACTTC. Together with reference TRBV7-9 and TRBJ2-5, the CDR3 gives the full variable domain: DTGVSQNPRHKITKRGQNVTFRCDPISEHNRLYWYRQTLGQGPEFLTYFQNEAQLEKSRLLSDRFSAERPKGSFSTLEIQRTEQGDSAMYLCASSLSGTSKYFGPGTRLLVL.

The rearrangement links TRBV4-3 to TRBJ2-5, with D perhaps matching TRBD2 (7 bases). Deletions cut 0 bases from V and 5 bases from J, with 13 bases between. The CDR3 length is 15 residues. Germline V gene sequence: CDR1 LGHNA, CDR2 YSLEER. CDR3 loop: CASSQDWGGWETQYF. Here the CDR3 DNA reads TGCGCCAGCAGCCAAGATTGGGGGGGCTGGGAGACCCAGTACTTC.

V usage is TRBV4-1 and J usage is TRBJ1-4; 7 nucleotides align to TRBD1. Germline V gene data show CDR1 as MGHRA and CDR2 as YSYEKL. The CDR3 loop spans 13 amino acids. V trimming: 6 bases; J trimming: 7 bases; junction bases outside the gene matches: 5. CDR3 sequence reads: CASSRGRGEKLFF. CDR3 coding DNA: TGCGCCAGCAGTAGGGGGCGAGGTGAAAAACTGTTTTTT.

This sequence joins TRBV19 and TRBJ1-2; 10 bases are a match to TRBD1. The CDR3 covers 17 residues. Germline assignment: CDR1 LNHDA and CDR2 SQIVND (reference sequence). V was pared by 5 bases and J by 4 bases, with 13 bases of the junction left unmatched. The CDR3 is CASSARTGGRGGYGYTF. CDR3 DNA: TGTGCCAGTAGTGCACGGACAGGGGGACGGGGTGGCTATGGCTACACCTTC.

This clone appeared once. The chain is built from TRBV27 and TRBJ1-1; D is unclear. In germline, CDR1 is MNHEY, CDR2 SMNVEV (reference sequence). This CDR3 has 14 amino acids. V shed 6 bases and J shed 5 bases, with 16 bases lying between them. The CDR3 sequence is CASSHGEVWTEAFF. DNA for the CDR3: TGTGCCAGCAGCCATGGGGAGGTTTGGACTGAAGCTTTCTTT.

This clone was counted only a few times. V gene TRBV18 combines with J gene TRBJ1-1, with 9 bases aligning to TRBD1. The J segment lost 6 bases and the V segment lost 3 bases, leaving 11 bases of the junction unmatched. Germline V gives CDR1 KGHSH, CDR2 LQKENI. This CDR3 contains 16 residues. The CDR3 nucleotides are TGTGCCAGCTCACCGCGACCGGGACAGGGACGGGCTGAAGCTTTCTTT. It encodes CASSPRPGQGRAEAFF.

The rearrangement uses TRBV28 and TRBJ2-7; a possible D gene is TRBD1 (7 bases). CDR1 and CDR2 (germline): MDHEN, SYDVKM. With 8 bases removed from V and 4 bases from J, the gap between germline ends came to 15 bases. The CDR3 sequence is 13 residues long. The CDR3 DNA follows: TGTGCCAGCGCGGGCTCAGGGGGGTACGAGCAGTACTTC. This gives the protein CASAGSGGYEQYF.

The gene calls are TRBV27 and TRBJ1-2; a weak D match, TRBD1 (5 bases). V lost 6 bases and J 4 bases, leaving 6 bases between the germline ends. The CDR3 is made up of 11 amino acids. Germline V CDR1 and CDR2: MNHEY, SMNVEV (reference sequence). CDR3 nucleotides: TGTGCCAGCAGGACAGCCTATGGCTACACCTTC. Its protein is CASRTAYGYTF.

The chain recombines TRBV7-2 with TRBJ2-1, with a tentative D call TRBD1 (6 bases). Trimming stripped 5 bases from V and 9 bases from J, with 26 bases between. Germline lookup yields CDR1 SGHTA and CDR2 FQGNSA. The CDR3 extends over 17 amino acids. The CDR3 DNA reads as TGTGCCAGCAGCCCTCCCGGGTTGGCAGGGGCACAGATTGAGCAGTTCTTC. It translates to CASSPPGLAGAQIEQFF.

This clone was found once. V gene TRBV6-5 combines with J gene TRBJ1-5; D is undetermined. Trimming removed 2 bases at V and 0 bases at J, with 11 bases between. The CDR3 is 16 residues long. Germline V gives CDR1 MNHEY, CDR2 SVGAGI. DNA of the CDR3: TGTGCCAGCAGTTACCGAAGTGGAGGTAGCAATCAGCCCCAGCATTTT. It codes for CASSYRSGGSNQPQHF.

V is TRBV6-5 and J is TRBJ1-6, with 7 bases identical to TRBD1. V shed 2 bases and J 4 bases; nucleotides not matched to a gene: 2. There are 15 residues in the CDR3. The germline V gene has CDR1 MNHEY and CDR2 SVGAGI. CDR3 DNA: TGTGCCAGCAGTTACACGGGACAGTATAATTCACCCCTCCACTTT. Amino acids: CASSYTGQYNSPLHF.

The chain uses TRBV28 and TRBJ1-2; D is possibly TRBD1 (6 bases). The CDR3 totals 15 residues. The V end lost 7 bases, the J end lost 0 bases, and 15 bases lay between the germline ends. Per the germline V gene, CDR1 is MDHEN and CDR2 is SYDVKM. The chain's CDR3 is CASTSGAKANYGYTF. The CDR3 DNA follows: TGTGCCAGCACCTCAGGGGCTAAAGCTAACTATGGCTACACCTTC.

The rearrangement joins TRBV20-1 to TRBJ1-3; 8 bases agree with TRBD1. Trimming removed 7 bases from V and 4 bases from J; junction bases left unmatched: 0. The CDR3 is made up of 11 amino acids. Germline V CDR1 and CDR2: DFQATT, SNEGSKA (reference sequence). For the CDR3, the DNA is TGCAGTGGGACAGGGGGAAACACCATATATTTT. Translated: CSGTGGNTIYF.

This chain uses TRBV7-2 with TRBJ2-7; 9 nucleotides line up with TRBD1. The J segment lost 3 bases and the V segment lost 5 bases, leaving 5 bases of the junction unmatched. The CDR3 is made up of 14 amino acids. Germline CDR1 SGHTA, CDR2 FQGNSA. The CDR3 sequence is CASSRGQGNYEQYF. Written as DNA, the CDR3 is TGTGCCAGCAGCCGAGGACAGGGGAACTACGAGCAGTACTTC.

This clone showed up just once. This chain uses TRBV6-1 with TRBJ2-4; weak D call: TRBD2 (7 bases). Between the trimmed V and J ends, which lost 2 bases and 8 bases, there was a span of 16 bases. This CDR3 contains 15 residues. Per the germline V gene, CDR1 is MNHNS and CDR2 is SASEGT. CDR3 loop: CASSEPGGPRYIQYF. CDR3 nucleotide sequence: TGTGCCAGCAGTGAACCGGGGGGCCCGAGGTACATTCAGTACTTC.